The clone carrying this T cell receptor beta chain was picked up one time. The antigen is undetermined. The sample originates from a study of T cell responses to AZD1222 COVID-19 vaccine. Trimming removed 2 bases from V and 9 bases from J, with 14 bases in between. CDR1 MDHEN and CDR2 SYDVKM come from the germline V gene. This CDR3 contains 15 residues. Study-wide results and caveats: Two AZD1222 doses significantly raised spike-specific TCR breadth and depth over controls. At 160-218 and 743-854, vaccine-associated CD4 TCRs were dominant, and they spanned spike. Sampled repertoires all dated from after the peak T cell response.

Measured with immunoSEQ multiplex PCR; TCRdb has only the in-frame clones, and not every one. The top ten clones hold approximately 20% of a sample with 53,000 or so clones, more than 80% of them seen once. This specimen was peripheral blood, taken on day 0 of MenACWY control vaccination. The origin of this receptor is an adult in good health. The chain carries TRBV28 and TRBJ1-6, with TRBD1 as a possible D gene (6 bases). The CDR3 DNA reads TGTGCCAGCAGTTTAGGAGGGGGGTATCTTTCACCCCTCCACTTT. Its protein product is CASSLGGGYLSPLHF. Variable domain in full (rest from reference TRBV28 and TRBJ1-6): DVKVTQSSRYLVKRTGEKVFLECVQDMDHENMFWYRQDPGLGLRLIYFSYDVKMKEKGDIPEGYSVSREKKERFSLILESASTNQTSMYLCASSLGGGYLSPLHFGNGTRLTVT.